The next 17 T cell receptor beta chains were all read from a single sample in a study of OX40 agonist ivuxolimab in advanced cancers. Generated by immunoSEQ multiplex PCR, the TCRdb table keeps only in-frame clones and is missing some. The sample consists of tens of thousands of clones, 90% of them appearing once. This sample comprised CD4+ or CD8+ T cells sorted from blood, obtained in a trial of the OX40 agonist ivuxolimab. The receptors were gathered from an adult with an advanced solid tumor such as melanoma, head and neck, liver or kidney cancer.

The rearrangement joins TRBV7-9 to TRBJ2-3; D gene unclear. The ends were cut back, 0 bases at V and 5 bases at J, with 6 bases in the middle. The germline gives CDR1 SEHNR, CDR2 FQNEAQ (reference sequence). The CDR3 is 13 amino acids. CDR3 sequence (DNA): TGTGCCAGCAGCTTAGCGGTGAGAGATACGCAGTATTTT. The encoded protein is CASSLAVRDTQYF. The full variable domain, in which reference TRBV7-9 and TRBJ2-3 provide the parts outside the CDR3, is DTGVSQNPRHKITKRGQNVTFRCDPISEHNRLYWYRQTLGQGPEFLTYFQNEAQLEKSRLLSDRFSAERPKGSFSTLEIQRTEQGDSAMYLCASSLAVRDTQYFGPGTRLTVL.

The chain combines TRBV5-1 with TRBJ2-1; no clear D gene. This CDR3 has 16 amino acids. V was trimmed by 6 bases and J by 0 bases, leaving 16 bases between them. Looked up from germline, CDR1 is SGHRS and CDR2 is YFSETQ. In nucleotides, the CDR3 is TGCGCCAGCACCGAATTCCGGGCGAGCTCCTACAATGAGCAGTTCTTC. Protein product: CASTEFRASSYNEQFF.

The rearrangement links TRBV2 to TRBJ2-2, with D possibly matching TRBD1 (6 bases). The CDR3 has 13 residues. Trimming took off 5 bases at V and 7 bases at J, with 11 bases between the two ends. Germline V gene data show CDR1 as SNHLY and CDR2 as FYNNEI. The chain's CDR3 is CASSNQGHGELFF. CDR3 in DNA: TGTGCCAGCAGTAACCAGGGGCACGGGGAGCTGTTTTTT. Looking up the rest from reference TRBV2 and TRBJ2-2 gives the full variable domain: EPEVTQTPSHQVTQMGQEVILRCVPISNHLYFYWYRQILGQKVEFLVSFYNNEISEKSEIFDDQFSVERPDGSNFTLKIRSTKLEDSAMYFCASSNQGHGELFFGEGSRLTVL.

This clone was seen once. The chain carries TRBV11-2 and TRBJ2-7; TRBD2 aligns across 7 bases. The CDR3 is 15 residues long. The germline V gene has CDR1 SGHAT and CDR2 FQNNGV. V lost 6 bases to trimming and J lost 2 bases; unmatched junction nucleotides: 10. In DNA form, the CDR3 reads TGTGCCAGCAGGTCCGAAGCGGGGTTGCCCTACGAGCAGTACTTC. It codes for CASRSEAGLPYEQYF.

CDR3 nucleotide sequence: TGTGCCAGCGCACCTCCCTCCTACGAGCAGTACTTC. Its protein is CASAPPSYEQYF. The rearrangement joins TRBV7-9 to TRBJ2-7; unclear D gene. Germline lookup yields CDR1 SEHNR and CDR2 FQNEAQ (reference sequence). The CDR3 has 12 residues. V was shortened by 8 bases and J by 0 bases, with 8 bases between the two germline ends. The complete variable domain, with remaining parts taken from reference TRBV7-9 and TRBJ2-7, reads DTGVSQNPRHKITKRGQNVTFRCDPISEHNRLYWYRQTLGQGPEFLTYFQNEAQLEKSRLLSDRFSAERPKGSFSTLEIQRTEQGDSAMYLCASAPPSYEQYFGPGTRLTVT.

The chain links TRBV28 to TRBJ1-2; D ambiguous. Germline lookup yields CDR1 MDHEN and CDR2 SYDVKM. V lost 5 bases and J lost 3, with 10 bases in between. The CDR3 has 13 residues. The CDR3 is CASSIRQDYGYTF. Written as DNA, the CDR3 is TGTGCCAGCAGTATCCGACAAGACTATGGCTACACCTTC.

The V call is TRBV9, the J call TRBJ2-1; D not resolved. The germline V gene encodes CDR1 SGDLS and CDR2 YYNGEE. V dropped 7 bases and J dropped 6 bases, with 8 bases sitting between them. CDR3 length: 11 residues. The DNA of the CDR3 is TGTGCCAGCGGGCCTCGCAATGAGCAGTTCTTC. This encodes CASGPRNEQFF.

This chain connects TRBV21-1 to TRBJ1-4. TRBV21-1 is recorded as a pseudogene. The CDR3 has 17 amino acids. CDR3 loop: CASSKGKGNRSGEKLFF. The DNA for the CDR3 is TGTGCCAGCAGCAAAGGAAAGGGTAATCGGTCGGGGGAAAAACTGTTTTTT.

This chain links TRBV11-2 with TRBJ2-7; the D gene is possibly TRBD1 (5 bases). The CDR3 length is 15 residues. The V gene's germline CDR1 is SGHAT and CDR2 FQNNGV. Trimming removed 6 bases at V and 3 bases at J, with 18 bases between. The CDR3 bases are TGTGCCAGCAGTGCATGGGTTTCAGGGTACTACGAGCAGTACTTC. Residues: CASSAWVSGYYEQYF. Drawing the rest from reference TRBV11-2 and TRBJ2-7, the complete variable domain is EAGVAQSPRYKIIEKRQSVAFWCNPISGHATLYWYQQILGQGPKLLIQFQNNGVVDDSQLPKDRFSAERLKGVDSTLKIQPAKLEDSAVYLCASSAWVSGYYEQYFGPGTRLTVT.

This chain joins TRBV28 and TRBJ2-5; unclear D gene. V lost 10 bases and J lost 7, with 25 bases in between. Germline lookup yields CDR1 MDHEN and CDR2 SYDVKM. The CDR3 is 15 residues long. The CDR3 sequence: CATDSPDRSEWTQYF. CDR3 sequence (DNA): TGTGCCACCGACTCACCGGACCGATCGGAGTGGACCCAGTACTTC. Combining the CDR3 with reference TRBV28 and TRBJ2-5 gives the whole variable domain DVKVTQSSRYLVKRTGEKVFLECVQDMDHENMFWYRQDPGLGLRLIYFSYDVKMKEKGDIPEGYSVSREKKERFSLILESASTNQTSMYLCATDSPDRSEWTQYFGPGTRLLVL.

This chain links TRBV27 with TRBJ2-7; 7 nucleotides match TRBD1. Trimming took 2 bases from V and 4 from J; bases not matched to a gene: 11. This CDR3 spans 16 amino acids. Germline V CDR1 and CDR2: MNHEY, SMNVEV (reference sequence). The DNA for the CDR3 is TGTGCCAGCAGTTTAGAAGCGCCGGGACAGCGTTACGAGCAGTACTTC. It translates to CASSLEAPGQRYEQYF.

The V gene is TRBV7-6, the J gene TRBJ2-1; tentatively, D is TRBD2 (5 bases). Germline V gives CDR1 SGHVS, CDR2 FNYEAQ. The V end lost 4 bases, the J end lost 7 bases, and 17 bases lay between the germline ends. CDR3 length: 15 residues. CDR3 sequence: CASSYGVAIENEQFF. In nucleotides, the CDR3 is TGTGCCAGCAGCTACGGGGTGGCGATAGAGAATGAGCAGTTCTTC.

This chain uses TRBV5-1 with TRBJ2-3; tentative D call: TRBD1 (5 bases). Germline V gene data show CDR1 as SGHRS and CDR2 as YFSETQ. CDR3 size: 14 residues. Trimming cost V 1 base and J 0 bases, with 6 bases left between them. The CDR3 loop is CASSLTGSTDTQYF. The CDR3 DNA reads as TGCGCCAGCAGCTTGACAGGCAGCACAGATACGCAGTATTTT.

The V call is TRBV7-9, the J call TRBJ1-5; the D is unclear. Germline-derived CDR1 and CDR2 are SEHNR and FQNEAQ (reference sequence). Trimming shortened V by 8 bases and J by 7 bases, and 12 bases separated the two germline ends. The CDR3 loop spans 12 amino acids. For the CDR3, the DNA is TGTGCCAGCGCCACGGCCATGCAGCCCCAGCATTTT. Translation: CASATAMQPQHF.

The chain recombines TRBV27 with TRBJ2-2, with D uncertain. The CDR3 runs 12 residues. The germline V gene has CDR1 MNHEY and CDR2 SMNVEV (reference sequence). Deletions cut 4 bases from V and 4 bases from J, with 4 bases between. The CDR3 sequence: CASSSPTGELFF. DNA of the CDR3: TGTGCCAGCAGTTCACCCACCGGGGAGCTGTTTTTT.

CDR3 coding DNA: TGTGCCAGCAGCGTATTGGGGGAGGGCTCCTACAATGAGCAGTTCTTC. Translating gives CASSVLGEGSYNEQFF. The chain has TRBV9 and TRBJ2-1, with TRBD2 matching 7 bases. Germline CDR1 is SGDLS and CDR2 is YYNGEE. The length of the CDR3 is 16 residues. Trimming cost V 1 base and J 0 bases; bases outside gene matches: 4. The variable domain in full, with the rest retrieved from reference TRBV9 and TRBJ2-1, is DSGVTQTPKHLITATGQRVTLRCSPRSGDLSVYWYQQSLDQGLQFLIQYYNGEERAKGNILERFSAQQFPDLHSELNLSSLELGDSALYFCASSVLGEGSYNEQFFGPGTRLTVL.

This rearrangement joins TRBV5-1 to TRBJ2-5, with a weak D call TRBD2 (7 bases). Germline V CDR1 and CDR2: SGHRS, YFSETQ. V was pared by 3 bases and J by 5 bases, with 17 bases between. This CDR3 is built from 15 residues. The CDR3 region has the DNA TGCGCCAGCAGCTCCGAGGGGGGGCCGGGGGAGACCCAGTACTTC. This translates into CASSSEGGPGETQYF.